This T cell receptor (beta chain) was documented in a study of early T cells in non-severe SARS-CoV-2 infection. Background on the study: The authors sequenced bulk RNA from unsorted whole blood, leaving chains unpaired.

About this clonotype itself: What it binds is not known.

General study results and limits: VDJdb matching, biased toward anti-spike CD8 responses, missed private and CD4 specificities.

The CDR3 covers 15 residues. Trimming took 2 bases from V and 3 from J; bases not matched to a gene: 3. The germline gives CDR1 SGDLS, CDR2 YYNGEE. Individual cDNA molecules received unique molecular identifiers during library preparation. TCRdb re-derived calls from the 5' RACE reads in MiXCR, one entry per CDR3 protein. Here the sample spans roughly 64,000 distinct CDR3 sequences, around 11% being singletons. The chain joins TRBV9 to TRBJ2-3; 10 nucleotides line up with TRBD2. This specimen was whole blood, taken at baseline. The TCR sequence derives from an adult who was a healthcare worker with PCR-confirmed SARS-CoV-2 infection or an uninfected control (not recorded which). In nucleotides, the CDR3 is TGTGCCAGCAGCGTCGGACTAGCGGAAACAGATACGCAGTATTTT. Its translation is CASSVGLAETDTQYF.